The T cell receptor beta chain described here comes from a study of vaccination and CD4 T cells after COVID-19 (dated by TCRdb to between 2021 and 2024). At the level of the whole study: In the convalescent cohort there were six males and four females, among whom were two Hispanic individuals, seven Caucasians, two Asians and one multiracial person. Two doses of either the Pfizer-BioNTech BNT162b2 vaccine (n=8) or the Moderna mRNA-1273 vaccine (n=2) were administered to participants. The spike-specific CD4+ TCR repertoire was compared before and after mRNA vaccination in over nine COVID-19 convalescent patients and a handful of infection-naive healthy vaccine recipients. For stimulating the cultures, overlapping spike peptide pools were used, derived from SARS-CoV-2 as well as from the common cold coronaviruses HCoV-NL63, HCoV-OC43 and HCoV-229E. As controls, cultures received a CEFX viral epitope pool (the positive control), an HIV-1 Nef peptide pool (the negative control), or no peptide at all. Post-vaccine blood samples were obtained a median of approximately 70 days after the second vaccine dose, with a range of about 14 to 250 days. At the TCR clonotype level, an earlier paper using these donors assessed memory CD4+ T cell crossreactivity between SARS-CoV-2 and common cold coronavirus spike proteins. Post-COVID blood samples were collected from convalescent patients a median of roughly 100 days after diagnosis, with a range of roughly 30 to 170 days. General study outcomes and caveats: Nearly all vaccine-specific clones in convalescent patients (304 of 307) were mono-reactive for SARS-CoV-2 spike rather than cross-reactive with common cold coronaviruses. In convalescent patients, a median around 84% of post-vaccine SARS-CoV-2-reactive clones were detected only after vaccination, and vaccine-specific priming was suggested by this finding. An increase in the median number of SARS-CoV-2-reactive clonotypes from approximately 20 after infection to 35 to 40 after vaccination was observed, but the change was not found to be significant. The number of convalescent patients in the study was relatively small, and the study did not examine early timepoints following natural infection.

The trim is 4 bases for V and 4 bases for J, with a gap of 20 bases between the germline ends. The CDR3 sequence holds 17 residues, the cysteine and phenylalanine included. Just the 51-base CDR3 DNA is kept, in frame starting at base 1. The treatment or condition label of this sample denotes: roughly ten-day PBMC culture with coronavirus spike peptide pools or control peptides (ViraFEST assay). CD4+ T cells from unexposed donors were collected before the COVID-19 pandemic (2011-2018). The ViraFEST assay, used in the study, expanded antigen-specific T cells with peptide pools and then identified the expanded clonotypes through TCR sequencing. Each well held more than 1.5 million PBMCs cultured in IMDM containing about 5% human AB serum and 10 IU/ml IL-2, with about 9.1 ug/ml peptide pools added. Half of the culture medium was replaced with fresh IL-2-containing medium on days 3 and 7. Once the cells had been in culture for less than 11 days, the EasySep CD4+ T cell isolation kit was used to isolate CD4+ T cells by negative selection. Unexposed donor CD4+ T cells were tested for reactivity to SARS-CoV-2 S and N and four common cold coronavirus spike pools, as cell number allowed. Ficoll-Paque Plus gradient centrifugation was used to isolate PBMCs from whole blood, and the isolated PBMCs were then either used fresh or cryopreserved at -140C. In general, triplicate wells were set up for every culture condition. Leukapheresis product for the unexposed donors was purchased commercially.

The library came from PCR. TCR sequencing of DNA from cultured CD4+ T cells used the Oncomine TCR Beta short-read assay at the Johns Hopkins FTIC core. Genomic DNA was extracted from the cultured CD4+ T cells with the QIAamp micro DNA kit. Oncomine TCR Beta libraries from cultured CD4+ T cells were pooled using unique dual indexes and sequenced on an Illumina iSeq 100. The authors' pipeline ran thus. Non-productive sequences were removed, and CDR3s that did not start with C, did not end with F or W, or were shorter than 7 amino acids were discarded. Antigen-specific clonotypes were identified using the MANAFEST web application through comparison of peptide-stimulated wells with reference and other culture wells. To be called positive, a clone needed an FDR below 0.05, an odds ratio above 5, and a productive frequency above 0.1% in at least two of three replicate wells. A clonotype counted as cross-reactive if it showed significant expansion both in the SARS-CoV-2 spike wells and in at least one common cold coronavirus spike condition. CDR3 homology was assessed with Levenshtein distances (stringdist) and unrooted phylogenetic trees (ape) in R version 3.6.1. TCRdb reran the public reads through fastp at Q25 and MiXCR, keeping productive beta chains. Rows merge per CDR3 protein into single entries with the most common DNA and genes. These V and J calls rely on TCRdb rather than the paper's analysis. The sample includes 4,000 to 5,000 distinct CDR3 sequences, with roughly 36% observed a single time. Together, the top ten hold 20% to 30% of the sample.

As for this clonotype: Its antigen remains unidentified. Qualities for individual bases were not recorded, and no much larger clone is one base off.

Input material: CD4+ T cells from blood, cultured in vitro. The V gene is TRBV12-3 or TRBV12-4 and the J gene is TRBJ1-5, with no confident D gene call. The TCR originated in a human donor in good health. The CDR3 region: CASSSRPTPLSNQPQHF. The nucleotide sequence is TGTGCCAGCAGTTCCCGTCCAACTCCACTCAGTAATCAGCCCCAGCATTTT.